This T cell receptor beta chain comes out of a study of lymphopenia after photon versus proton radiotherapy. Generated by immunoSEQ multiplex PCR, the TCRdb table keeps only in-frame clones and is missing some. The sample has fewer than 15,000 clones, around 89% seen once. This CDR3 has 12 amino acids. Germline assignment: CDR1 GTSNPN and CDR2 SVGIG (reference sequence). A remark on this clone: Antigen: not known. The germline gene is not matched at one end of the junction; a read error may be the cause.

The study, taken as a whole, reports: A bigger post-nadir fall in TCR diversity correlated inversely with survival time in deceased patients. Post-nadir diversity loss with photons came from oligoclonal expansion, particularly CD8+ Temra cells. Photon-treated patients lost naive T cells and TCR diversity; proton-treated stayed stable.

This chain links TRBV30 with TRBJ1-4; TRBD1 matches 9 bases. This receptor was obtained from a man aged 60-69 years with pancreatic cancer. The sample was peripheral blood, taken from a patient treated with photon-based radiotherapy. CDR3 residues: CVWRQGGEKLFF. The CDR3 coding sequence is TGTGTCTGGAGACAGGGGGGTGAAAAACTGTTTTTT.